Included here is one T cell receptor (beta chain) sequence, with context. Its antigen is still unknown. Germline V CDR1 and CDR2: LNHDA, SQIVND (reference sequence). V was clipped by 8 bases and J by 1 base, with 14 bases between them. The CDR3 is made up of 14 amino acids. This record comes from a study of T cell responses to AZD1222 COVID-19 vaccine. General observations from the study: Baseline antibody screening turned up just a handful of seropositive AZD1222 recipients. Possibly, clonal diversity was underestimated; donors were largely white British and included more females.

Libraries were prepared by immunoSEQ multiplex PCR; TCRdb keeps only in-frame clonotypes and omits some of them. The data show 150,000 or so clones, with roughly 90% seen just once and around 3.1% held by the top ten. The chain recombines TRBV19 with TRBJ1-1; possible D gene TRBD1, 5 bases. This TCR derives from an adult in good health. The source was peripheral blood, collected on day 0 of AZD1222 vaccination. The DNA for the CDR3 is TGTGCCAGTGGGGGGTCAGGAGGGAACACTGAAGCTTTCTTT. Protein sequence: CASGGSGGNTEAFF.